These T cell receptor beta chains were read from a single sample in a study of shared clonotypes between healthy human individuals. Generated by immunoSEQ multiplex PCR, the TCRdb table keeps only in-frame clones and is missing some. The table has millions of clones, over 85% seen once. The sequenced sample was naive CD4+ T cells sorted from blood. These receptors were collected from a man between 18 and 29 years old in good health. CDR3s include the opening cysteine and the closing phenylalanine or tryptophan. Fields, in order: D gene, J gene, V gene, clone size, CDR3 DNA, CDR3 protein. A D gene is named only where the DNA matches it firmly. Clone size is not always given. Where it is, it says once, few, many or a class for expanded clones.

d_gene: NA; j_gene: TRBJ2-1; v_gene: TRBV7-2; abundance: NA; CDR3nt: TGTGCCAGCAGCTTAGTCTCTGGTTACAATGAGCAGTTCTTC; CDR3aa: CASSLVSGYNEQFF
d_gene: TRBD2; j_gene: TRBJ2-2; v_gene: TRBV5-1; abundance: NA; CDR3nt: TGCGCCAGCAGCTCCCCGGGACTAGCGGGGGGACCGAACACCGGGGAGCTGTTTTTT; CDR3aa: CASSSPGLAGGPNTGELFF
d_gene: NA; j_gene: TRBJ2-1; v_gene: TRBV6-6; abundance: once; CDR3nt: TGTGCCAGCCTCAAACAGGTTGGTCAAAATGAGCAGTTCTTC; CDR3aa: CASLKQVGQNEQFF
d_gene: NA; j_gene: TRBJ1-1; v_gene: TRBV5-1; abundance: NA; CDR3nt: TGCGCCAGCAGCTTGTTCGGGGGGATGAACACTGAAGCTTTCTTT; CDR3aa: CASSLFGGMNTEAFF
d_gene: NA; j_gene: TRBJ1-4; v_gene: TRBV6-6; abundance: NA; CDR3nt: TGTGCCAGCCGGCCAAGGGCAACTAATGAAAAACTGTTTTTT; CDR3aa: CASRPRATNEKLFF
d_gene: TRBD1; j_gene: TRBJ2-7; v_gene: TRBV19; abundance: once; CDR3nt: TGTGCCAGTAGTGGACCGGGACAGGGTTCCTACGAGCAGTACTTC; CDR3aa: CASSGPGQGSYEQYF
d_gene: NA; j_gene: TRBJ2-7; v_gene: TRBV30; abundance: NA; CDR3nt: TGTGCCTGGAGTAGTGGGAAGACCTACGAGCAGTACTTC; CDR3aa: CAWSSGKTYEQYF
d_gene: TRBD1; j_gene: TRBJ1-4; v_gene: TRBV19; abundance: NA; CDR3nt: TGTGCCAGTAGTATAGGAATCGGGACAGGAGCAACTAATGAAAAACTGTTTTTT; CDR3aa: CASSIGIGTGATNEKLFF
d_gene: NA; j_gene: TRBJ2-6; v_gene: TRBV2; abundance: NA; CDR3nt: TGTGCCAGCAGTGGATTTCTCTCTGGGGCCAACGTCCTGACTTTC; CDR3aa: CASSGFLSGANVLTF
d_gene: TRBD1; j_gene: TRBJ2-3; v_gene: TRBV18; abundance: NA; CDR3nt: TGTGCCAGCTCACCACTTGGACAGGGGGGAAGCACAGATACGCAGTATTTT; CDR3aa: CASSPLGQGGSTDTQYF
d_gene: NA; j_gene: TRBJ2-2; v_gene: TRBV11-2; abundance: NA; CDR3nt: TGTGCCAGCAGCCCTCCCGGGCAGCTCAACACCGGGGAGCTGTTTTTT; CDR3aa: CASSPPGQLNTGELFF
d_gene: NA; j_gene: TRBJ1-5; v_gene: TRBV27; abundance: NA; CDR3nt: TGTGCCAGCAGCTTCGGGCGGAGCAATCAGCCCCAGCATTTT; CDR3aa: CASSFGRSNQPQHF
d_gene: NA; j_gene: TRBJ1-2; v_gene: TRBV2; abundance: few; CDR3nt: TGTGCCAGCAGTGAAGAGGGGTTGGGTGGCTACACCTTC; CDR3aa: CASSEEGLGGYTF
d_gene: TRBD1; j_gene: TRBJ1-1; v_gene: TRBV28; abundance: NA; CDR3nt: TGTGCCACCAGCAAGACAGGGGGTCGTGAAGCTTTCTTT; CDR3aa: CATSKTGGREAFF
d_gene: TRBD1; j_gene: TRBJ1-6; v_gene: TRBV6-4; abundance: NA; CDR3nt: TGTGCCAACCCTAACAAAGGGGGCGGCAATTCACCCCTCCACTTT; CDR3aa: CANPNKGGGNSPLHF
d_gene: NA; j_gene: TRBJ2-7; v_gene: TRBV30; abundance: NA; CDR3nt: TGTGCCTGGAGTGTGGGCAGGGATTCCGAGCAGTACTTC; CDR3aa: CAWSVGRDSEQYF
d_gene: NA; j_gene: TRBJ1-1; v_gene: TRBV7-2; abundance: few; CDR3nt: TGTGCCAGCAGGTTGGGACGGATGAACACTGAAGCTTTCTTT; CDR3aa: CASRLGRMNTEAFF
d_gene: NA; j_gene: TRBJ2-7; v_gene: TRBV18; abundance: NA; CDR3nt: TGTGCCAGCTCACCACCAGGGATGTACGAGCAGTACTTC; CDR3aa: CASSPPGMYEQYF
d_gene: TRBD2; j_gene: TRBJ2-3; v_gene: TRBV30; abundance: NA; CDR3nt: TGTGCCTGGAGTGCCGGGCTAGCGGGAGTTCGCACTAGCACAGATACGCAGTATTTT; CDR3aa: CAWSAGLAGVRTSTDTQYF
d_gene: NA; j_gene: TRBJ2-5; v_gene: TRBV27; abundance: NA; CDR3nt: TGTGCCAGCAGCCGTAGTTTCACCGGGACCCAGTACTTC; CDR3aa: CASSRSFTGTQYF
d_gene: NA; j_gene: TRBJ1-4; v_gene: TRBV10-3; abundance: NA; CDR3nt: TGTGCCATCATGGGCGGGGTCCCAAAACTGTTTTTT; CDR3aa: CAIMGGVPKLFF
d_gene: NA; j_gene: TRBJ1-2; v_gene: TRBV6-1; abundance: NA; CDR3nt: TGTGCCAGCAGTGAACTGTCGTGGGGTAACTATGGCTACACCTTC; CDR3aa: CASSELSWGNYGYTF
d_gene: TRBD2; j_gene: TRBJ2-1; v_gene: TRBV5-1; abundance: NA; CDR3nt: TGCGCCAGCAGCTCCCTGACTAGCGGGATTTTCAATGAGCAGTTCTTC; CDR3aa: CASSSLTSGIFNEQFF
d_gene: NA; j_gene: TRBJ2-5; v_gene: TRBV11-3; abundance: NA; CDR3nt: TGTGCCAGCAGCCTCCACGGTATTGGAGAGACCCAGTACTTC; CDR3aa: CASSLHGIGETQYF
d_gene: NA; j_gene: TRBJ1-2; v_gene: TRBV6-6; abundance: once; CDR3nt: TGTGCCAGCAGAAGGGACGGCGGCGACTCCTATGGCTACACCTTC; CDR3aa: CASRRDGGDSYGYTF
d_gene: NA; j_gene: TRBJ1-2; v_gene: TRBV28; abundance: NA; CDR3nt: TGTGCCAGCAGCCCACCGGGTGGTTCCTATGGCTATGGCTACACCTTC; CDR3aa: CASSPPGGSYGYGYTF
d_gene: TRBD1; j_gene: TRBJ1-5; v_gene: TRBV4-1; abundance: once; CDR3nt: TGCGCCAGCAGTCTTATACCACAGGGGAGGGATCAGCCCCAGCATTTT; CDR3aa: CASSLIPQGRDQPQHF
d_gene: NA; j_gene: TRBJ2-7; v_gene: TRBV2; abundance: NA; CDR3nt: TGTGCCAGCAGGGACTCCTACGAGCAGTACTTC; CDR3aa: CASRDSYEQYF
d_gene: NA; j_gene: TRBJ1-4; v_gene: TRBV28; abundance: NA; CDR3nt: TGTGCCAGCAGTTTATGGAGCCCACTCCGTGAAAAACTGTTTTTT; CDR3aa: CASSLWSPLREKLFF
d_gene: TRBD2; j_gene: TRBJ2-1; v_gene: TRBV4-2; abundance: NA; CDR3nt: TGTGCCAGCAGCCAACAGACTAGCGGGGGGTTGAATGAGCAGTTCTTC; CDR3aa: CASSQQTSGGLNEQFF
d_gene: TRBD1; j_gene: TRBJ2-1; v_gene: TRBV7-2; abundance: NA; CDR3nt: TGTGCCAGCAGCTTAGGGGGGACAGCCGCCTACAATGAGCAGTTCTTC; CDR3aa: CASSLGGTAAYNEQFF
d_gene: NA; j_gene: TRBJ2-2; v_gene: TRBV4-1; abundance: NA; CDR3nt: TGCGCCAGCAGCCAAGGACAGGCTTTTGGGACCGGGGAGCTGTTTTTT; CDR3aa: CASSQGQAFGTGELFF
d_gene: NA; j_gene: TRBJ1-2; v_gene: TRBV2; abundance: NA; CDR3nt: TGTGCCAGCAGTGTGGCTAACTATGGCTACACCTTC; CDR3aa: CASSVANYGYTF
d_gene: NA; j_gene: TRBJ1-5; v_gene: TRBV2; abundance: NA; CDR3nt: TGTGCCAGCAGGCCGGGGCCCAATCAGCCCCAGCATTTT; CDR3aa: CASRPGPNQPQHF
d_gene: NA; j_gene: TRBJ1-2; v_gene: TRBV30; abundance: NA; CDR3nt: TGTGCCTGGAGTTCCTTAGGGCAGGCGGGCTACACCTTC; CDR3aa: CAWSSLGQAGYTF
d_gene: NA; j_gene: TRBJ1-1; v_gene: TRBV9; abundance: NA; CDR3nt: TGTGCCAGCAGCGGGACAAATTTGAACACTGAAGCTTTCTTT; CDR3aa: CASSGTNLNTEAFF
d_gene: NA; j_gene: TRBJ2-4; v_gene: TRBV10-3; abundance: NA; CDR3nt: TGTGCCATCAGTGAGCCGTATGGGGCGAAAAACATTCAGTACTTC; CDR3aa: CAISEPYGAKNIQYF
d_gene: NA; j_gene: TRBJ2-3; v_gene: TRBV30; abundance: NA; CDR3nt: TGTGCCTGGAGCGAAGGGGTTAGCACAGATACGCAGTATTTT; CDR3aa: CAWSEGVSTDTQYF
d_gene: NA; j_gene: TRBJ1-3; v_gene: TRBV6-5; abundance: NA; CDR3nt: TGTGCCAGCAGCTCCGGGGATGGAAACACCATATATTTT; CDR3aa: CASSSGDGNTIYF
d_gene: NA; j_gene: TRBJ2-3; v_gene: TRBV7-3; abundance: NA; CDR3nt: TGTGCCAGCAGCTACCGAGGGGGTACGCAGTATTTT; CDR3aa: CASSYRGGTQYF
d_gene: TRBD2; j_gene: TRBJ2-3; v_gene: TRBV7-9; abundance: NA; CDR3nt: TGTGCCAGCAGCCCCGAACTAGCGTCTAGCACAGATACGCAGTATTTT; CDR3aa: CASSPELASSTDTQYF
d_gene: NA; j_gene: TRBJ1-5; v_gene: TRBV6-1; abundance: NA; CDR3nt: TGTGCCAGCACAGAGGGTTTTGGGGGCAATCAGCCCCAGCATTTT; CDR3aa: CASTEGFGGNQPQHF
d_gene: TRBD2; j_gene: TRBJ2-5; v_gene: TRBV7-8; abundance: NA; CDR3nt: TGTGCCAGCAGCACCGGACTAGTAGAGACCCAGTACTTC; CDR3aa: CASSTGLVETQYF
d_gene: NA; j_gene: TRBJ2-7; v_gene: TRBV7-9; abundance: NA; CDR3nt: TGTGCCAGCAGCTTAGCGGCAGGACGGGGATACGAGCAGTACTTC; CDR3aa: CASSLAAGRGYEQYF
d_gene: NA; j_gene: TRBJ1-2; v_gene: TRBV5-5; abundance: NA; CDR3nt: TGTGCCAGCAGCTTGGACTTCAGGGGAGACTATGGCTACACCTTC; CDR3aa: CASSLDFRGDYGYTF
d_gene: NA; j_gene: TRBJ2-3; v_gene: TRBV14; abundance: NA; CDR3nt: TGTGCCAGCAGCCGTGGCTACAGATCGGATACGCAGTATTTT; CDR3aa: CASSRGYRSDTQYF
d_gene: TRBD2; j_gene: TRBJ2-2; v_gene: TRBV7-3; abundance: NA; CDR3nt: TGTGCCAGCAGCTCCGGACTAGCGGGTACCGGGGAGCTGTTTTTT; CDR3aa: CASSSGLAGTGELFF
d_gene: TRBD2; j_gene: TRBJ2-2; v_gene: TRBV4-1; abundance: NA; CDR3nt: TGCGCCAGCAGCCAAATCATAGCGGGAGTAAGAACCGGGGAGCTGTTTTTT; CDR3aa: CASSQIIAGVRTGELFF
d_gene: NA; j_gene: TRBJ2-4; v_gene: TRBV27; abundance: NA; CDR3nt: TGTGCCAGCAAGGGATGGAACATTCAGTACTTC; CDR3aa: CASKGWNIQYF
d_gene: TRBD1; j_gene: TRBJ2-7; v_gene: TRBV6-5; abundance: NA; CDR3nt: TGTGCCAGCAGTCCCTCCGGGACAGCAGGCTACGAGCAGTACTTC; CDR3aa: CASSPSGTAGYEQYF
d_gene: NA; j_gene: TRBJ2-2; v_gene: TRBV6-6; abundance: NA; CDR3nt: TGTGCCAGCAGTTACTCAGGGGGGAACACCGGGGAGCTGTTTTTT; CDR3aa: CASSYSGGNTGELFF
d_gene: NA; j_gene: TRBJ1-1; v_gene: TRBV5-1; abundance: NA; CDR3nt: TGCGCCAGCTCGGAAAGGAACACTGAAGCTTTCTTT; CDR3aa: CASSERNTEAFF
d_gene: TRBD1; j_gene: TRBJ2-7; v_gene: TRBV18; abundance: NA; CDR3nt: TGTGCCAGCTCACCCGGGACAGTGAGCCAATACGAGCAGTACTTC; CDR3aa: CASSPGTVSQYEQYF
d_gene: NA; j_gene: TRBJ1-2; v_gene: TRBV28; abundance: few; CDR3nt: TGTGCCAGTGAGACGGGTGCTGGCTACACCTTC; CDR3aa: CASETGAGYTF
d_gene: NA; j_gene: TRBJ2-2; v_gene: TRBV6-5; abundance: NA; CDR3nt: TGTGCCAGCAGACACGACAGTCTCACCGGGGAGCTGTTTTTT; CDR3aa: CASRHDSLTGELFF
d_gene: NA; j_gene: TRBJ2-7; v_gene: TRBV23-1; abundance: NA; CDR3nt: TGCGCCAGCTCCCCGGACCTTTACGAGCAGTACTTC; CDR3aa: CASSPDLYEQYF
d_gene: NA; j_gene: TRBJ2-5; v_gene: TRBV6-5; abundance: NA; CDR3nt: TGTGCCAGCAGACAAGGGGAGACCCAGTACTTC; CDR3aa: CASRQGETQYF
d_gene: TRBD1; j_gene: TRBJ2-7; v_gene: TRBV4-3; abundance: NA; CDR3nt: TGCGCCAGCAGCCAAGCCCCCGGACAGGGGGCAAGCGAGCAGTACTTC; CDR3aa: CASSQAPGQGASEQYF